This T cell receptor beta chain was documented in a study of blood T cell repertoires in COVID-19. This CDR3 comprises 13 residues. CDR1 and CDR2 from the germline V gene are SGHAT and FQNNGV. V lost 4 bases and J lost 8, with 14 bases in between. Per the authors' pipeline: Researchers report that nucleated cell counts were estimated from reference gene primer amplification. Some clones are missing from TCRdb's copy, which holds only in-frame ones; the method was immunoSEQ multiplex PCR. V, J and clone size are those of that table, while D and trimming were read from the DNA. Altogether over 85,000 clones are present, around 84% being singletons, with the ten largest covering 3%.

Sequencing used peripheral blood. This TCR came from a man aged 50 to 60 with active or convalescent COVID-19. The rearrangement joins TRBV11-2 to TRBJ1-1, with D possibly matching TRBD1 (6 bases). The CDR3: CASSSGVRPEAFF. CDR3 in DNA: TGTGCCAGCAGCTCAGGGGTACGACCCGAAGCTTTCTTT.